This TCR beta chain was captured in a study of cytomegalovirus exposure and HLA in healthy donors. The V gene lost 5 bases and the J gene lost 4 bases, with 12 bases spanning the gap. Germline loops: CDR1 SGHTA, CDR2 FQGTGA. This CDR3 contains 14 residues. Primers for the PCR totalled 60 Vbeta and 13 Jbeta. Sequenced by immunoSEQ multiplex PCR; TCRdb stores in-frame clones only, minus some. The table includes 150,000 to 200,000 clones, 80% to 85% detected once. The sequenced sample consisted of PBMCs. V and J are TRBV7-3 and TRBJ2-1; a possible D gene is TRBD1 (5 bases). The origin of this receptor is a girl aged 2-10 years in good health and CMV-seropositive. The DNA for the CDR3 is TGTGCCAGCAGCCGCCAGGCAGGGTACAATGAGCAGTTCTTC. It yields the protein CASSRQAGYNEQFF.